Shown below are 10 T cell receptor beta chains from a single sample sequenced in a study of CD8 T cells in Susac syndrome. The RNA input was roughly 0.45 to 1 ug, and it was reverse transcribed with random hexamers. TCRdb re-called the immunoSEQ multiplex PCR reads through MiXCR, storing one row per CDR3 protein. Counted here are hundreds of thousands of distinct CDR3 sequences, about 94% occurring once; the ten biggest clones make up around 0.072%. Sequencing was performed on CD4+ T cells from PBMCs. These receptor sequences come from a human donor with multiple sclerosis.

CDR3 residues: CAWSLGQAGKKLFF. CDR3 DNA sequence: TGTGCCTGGAGTCTCGGACAGGCGGGGAAAAAACTGTTTTTT. This chain uses TRBV30 with TRBJ1-4; TRBD1 matches 7 bases. CDR1 and CDR2 (germline): GTSNPN, SVGIG (reference sequence). V was clipped by 2 bases and J by 9 bases; unmatched bases: 9. This CDR3 is built from 14 residues.

V and J are TRBV2 and TRBJ1-1; 7 nucleotides agree with TRBD1. Germline trimming cut 4 bases from V and 3 bases from J; bases unmatched to any gene: 8. CDR1 and CDR2 from the germline V gene are SNHLY and FYNNEI. The CDR3 is 15 residues long. The CDR3 spells CASSATGSSHTEAFF. CDR3 nucleotide sequence: TGTGCCAGCAGTGCGACAGGGTCGTCGCACACTGAAGCTTTCTTT.

The chain carries TRBV27 and TRBJ2-6, with D perhaps matching TRBD1 (6 bases). The germline V and J ends were trimmed by 8 bases and 5 bases, with 10 bases remaining between them. The germline gives CDR1 MNHEY, CDR2 SMNVEV (reference sequence). The CDR3 loop spans 13 amino acids. The CDR3: CASATGRANVLTF. CDR3 DNA sequence: TGTGCCAGCGCTACAGGGCGGGCCAACGTCCTGACTTTC.

The chain couples TRBV20-1 to TRBJ2-5; possible D gene TRBD1, 6 bases. The CDR3 runs to 14 residues. With 4 bases removed from V and 4 bases from J, the gap between germline ends came to 16 bases. Germline V CDR1 and CDR2: DFQATT, SNEGSKA (reference sequence). The CDR3 coding sequence is TGCAGTGCTACCCGGCCAGGGGCAGGAGAGACCCAGTACTTC. Translated: CSATRPGAGETQYF.

V and J are TRBV6-5 and TRBJ1-4; TRBD1 might be the D (5 bases). The CDR3 runs 13 residues. V dropped 6 bases and J dropped 6 bases, with 11 bases sitting between them. Germline lookup yields CDR1 MNHEY and CDR2 SVGAGI. The CDR3 sequence: CASRSPGHEKLFF. CDR3 DNA sequence: TGTGCCAGCAGGTCCCCAGGGCATGAAAAACTGTTTTTT.

The CDR3 region is CASSLNRGLDEQFF. CDR3 sequence (DNA): TGTGCCAGCAGTTTGAACAGGGGGCTGGATGAGCAGTTCTTC. The chain employs TRBV12-3 or TRBV12-4 and TRBJ2-1; 9 positions match TRBD1. This CDR3 spans 14 amino acids. The V gene end was trimmed by 3 bases and the J gene end by 8 bases; junction bases not matched to a gene: 5.

This chain connects TRBV14 to TRBJ2-2; maybe TRBD2 (5 bases). Germline CDR1 reads SGHDN; CDR2 reads FVKESK. V was clipped by 4 bases and J by 1 base, with 10 bases between them. The CDR3 covers 15 residues. The CDR3 DNA is TGTGCCAGCAGCCGTCATCGGGGGAACACCGGGGAGCTGTTTTTT. It is translated as CASSRHRGNTGELFF.

The DNA for the CDR3 is TGTGCCAGCAGTGCGCTTTCTAACTATGGCTACACCTTC. Translating gives CASSALSNYGYTF. The chain combines TRBV6-1 with TRBJ1-2, with D unresolved. CDR3 length equals 13 residues. Per the germline V gene, CDR1 is MNHNS and CDR2 is SASEGT. The V gene lost 4 bases and the J gene lost 0 bases, with 6 bases spanning the gap.

The chain has TRBV18 and TRBJ1-2; D unresolved. The CDR3 consists of 12 residues. Germline values: CDR1 KGHSH, CDR2 LQKENI. The V end was cut by 5 bases, the J end by 7 bases, with 11 bases between. CDR3 residues: CASSSATGGYTF. The CDR3 DNA sequence: TGTGCCAGCTCATCGGCCACGGGTGGCTACACCTTC.

CDR3 sequence reads: CASSSRGGEPHYNEQFF. The DNA of the CDR3 is TGTGCCAGCAGTTCTCGGGGGGGGGAACCCCACTACAATGAGCAGTTCTTC. V and J are TRBV9 and TRBJ2-1; 8 bases fit TRBD2. Trimming cost V 5 bases and J 3 bases; bases outside gene matches: 13. Germline-derived CDR1 and CDR2 are SGDLS and YYNGEE. CDR3 size: 17 residues.